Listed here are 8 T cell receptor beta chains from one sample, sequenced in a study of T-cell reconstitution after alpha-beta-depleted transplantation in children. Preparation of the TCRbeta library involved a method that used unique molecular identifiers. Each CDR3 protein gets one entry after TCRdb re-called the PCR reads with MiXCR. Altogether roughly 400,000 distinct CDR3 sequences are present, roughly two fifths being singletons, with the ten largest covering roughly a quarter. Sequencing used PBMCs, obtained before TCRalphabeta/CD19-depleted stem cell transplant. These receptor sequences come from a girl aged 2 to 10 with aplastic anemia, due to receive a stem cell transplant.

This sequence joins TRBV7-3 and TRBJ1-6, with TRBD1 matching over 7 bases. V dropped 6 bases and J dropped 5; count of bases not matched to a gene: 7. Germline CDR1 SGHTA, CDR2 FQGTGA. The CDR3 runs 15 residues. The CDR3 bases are TGTGCCAGCAGTATCGGGACAGCTGATAATTCACCCCTCCACTTT. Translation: CASSIGTADNSPLHF.

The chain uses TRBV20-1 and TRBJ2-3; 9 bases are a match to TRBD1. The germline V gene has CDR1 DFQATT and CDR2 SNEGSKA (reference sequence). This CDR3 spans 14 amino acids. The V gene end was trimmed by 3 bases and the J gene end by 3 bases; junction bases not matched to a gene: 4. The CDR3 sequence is CSASPGTGTDTQYF. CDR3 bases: TGCAGTGCTAGCCCGGGGACAGGGACAGATACGCAGTATTTT.

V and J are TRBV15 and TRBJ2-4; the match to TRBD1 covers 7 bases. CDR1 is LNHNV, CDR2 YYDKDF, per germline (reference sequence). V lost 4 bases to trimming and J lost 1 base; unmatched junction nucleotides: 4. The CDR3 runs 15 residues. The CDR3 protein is CATSIGGAAKNIQYF. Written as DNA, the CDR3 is TGTGCCACCAGCATAGGGGGCGCGGCCAAAAACATTCAGTACTTC.

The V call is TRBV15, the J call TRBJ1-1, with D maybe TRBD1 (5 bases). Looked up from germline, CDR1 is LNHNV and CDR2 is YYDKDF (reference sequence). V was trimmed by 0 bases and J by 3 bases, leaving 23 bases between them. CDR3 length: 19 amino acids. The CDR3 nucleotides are TGTGCCACCAGCAGAGAATTACGGGGCGAAGGGAAAGGGGACACTGAAGCTTTCTTT. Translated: CATSRELRGEGKGDTEAFF.

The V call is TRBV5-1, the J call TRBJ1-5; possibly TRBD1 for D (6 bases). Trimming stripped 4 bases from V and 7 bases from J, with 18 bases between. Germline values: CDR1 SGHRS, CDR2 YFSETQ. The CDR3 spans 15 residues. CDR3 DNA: TGCGCCAGCAGCCCGGACAGCCCGTCTCGGCAGCCCCAGCATTTT. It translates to CASSPDSPSRQPQHF.

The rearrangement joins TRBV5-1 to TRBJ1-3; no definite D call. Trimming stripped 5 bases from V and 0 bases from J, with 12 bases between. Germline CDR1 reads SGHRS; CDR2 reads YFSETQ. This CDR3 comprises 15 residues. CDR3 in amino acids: CASRREASSGNTIYF. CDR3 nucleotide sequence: TGCGCCAGCAGGAGGGAGGCAAGCTCTGGAAACACCATATATTTT.

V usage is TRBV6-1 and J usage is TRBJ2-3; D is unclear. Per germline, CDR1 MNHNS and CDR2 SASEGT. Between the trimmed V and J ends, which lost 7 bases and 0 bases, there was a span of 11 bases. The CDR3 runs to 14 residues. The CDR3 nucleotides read TGTGCCAGCACGGTTGGATCTAGCACAGATACGCAGTATTTT. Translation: CASTVGSSTDTQYF.

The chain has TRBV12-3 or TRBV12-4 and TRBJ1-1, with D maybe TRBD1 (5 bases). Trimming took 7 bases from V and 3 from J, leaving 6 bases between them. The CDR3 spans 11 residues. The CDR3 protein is CASKGDTEAFF. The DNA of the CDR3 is TGTGCCAGCAAAGGGGACACTGAAGCTTTCTTT.